Presented here are 28 T cell receptor beta chains from one specimen sequenced in a study of neurological immune-mediated disorders. Time point defined: longitudinal time-point 2. TCRdb re-derived calls from the 5' RACE reads in MiXCR, one entry per CDR3 protein. The sample carries about 80,000 distinct CDR3 sequences, 5.5% to 6.5% recorded once. Material: PBMCs. These TCRs come from a woman in her sixties or seventies with multiple sclerosis.

This clonotype has just a few counts. The V and J genes are TRBV7-9 and TRBJ1-6, with 7 bases identical to TRBD1. The germline gives CDR1 SEHNR, CDR2 FQNEAQ (reference sequence). This CDR3 has 15 amino acids. J lost 3 bases, V lost 2 bases, and 1 base had no gene match. The CDR3 protein is CASSLRDSYNSPLHF. CDR3 bases: TGTGCCAGCAGCTTAAGGGACAGCTATAATTCACCCCTCCACTTT.

This clonotype was observed at least ten times. This sequence joins TRBV6-6 and TRBJ2-5, with D unresolved. This CDR3 is built from 14 residues. Per germline, CDR1 MNHNY and CDR2 SVGAGI (reference sequence). The germline V and J ends were trimmed by 7 bases and 3 bases, with 15 bases remaining between them. This chain's CDR3 is CASTLYVQKETQYF. DNA for the CDR3: TGTGCCAGCACCCTTTACGTTCAGAAAGAGACCCAGTACTTC.

This clonotype occurred many times. The chain recombines TRBV7-9 with TRBJ2-7, with TRBD1 matching 9 bases. V trimming: 5 bases; J trimming: 6 bases; junction bases outside the gene matches: 8. There are 14 residues in the CDR3. Germline lookup yields CDR1 SEHNR and CDR2 FQNEAQ (reference sequence). Here the CDR3 DNA reads TGTGCCAGCAGCCCCGGGACAGGGTGGGGCGAGCAGTACTTC. Its translation is CASSPGTGWGEQYF.

The rearrangement joins TRBV10-1 to TRBJ1-1; D is possibly TRBD1 (6 bases). This CDR3 has 13 amino acids. Trimming cost V 5 bases and J 8 bases, with 15 bases left between them. Germline V gene sequence: CDR1 WNHNN, CDR2 SYGVQD (reference sequence). The CDR3 is CASSTGSAGEAFF. The CDR3 region has the DNA TGCGCCAGCAGTACAGGGAGCGCGGGGGAAGCTTTCTTT.

This clonotype was detected many times. This chain connects TRBV5-1 to TRBJ2-7; TRBD1 aligns across 8 bases. Germline V gives CDR1 SGHRS, CDR2 YFSETQ. This CDR3 comprises 16 residues. Germline trimming cut 0 bases from V and 5 bases from J; bases unmatched to any gene: 10. CDR3 coding DNA: TGCGCCAGCAGCTTGGGCCCCTTGGACAGGGTCAACGAGCAGTACTTC. It yields the protein CASSLGPLDRVNEQYF.

This clonotype came up many times. The V and J genes are TRBV5-1 and TRBJ1-5, with 9 bases aligning to TRBD1. Germline trimming cut 0 bases from V and 7 bases from J; bases unmatched to any gene: 8. The CDR3 length is 16 residues. Germline-derived CDR1 and CDR2 are SGHRS and YFSETQ. CDR3 nucleotide sequence: TGCGCCAGCAGCTTGGAAGGACAGGGGTCCGGGCAGCCCCAGCATTTT. Translation gives CASSLEGQGSGQPQHF.

This clonotype was counted ten times or more. The chain uses TRBV2 and TRBJ2-7; maybe TRBD2 (6 bases). Germline V gives CDR1 SNHLY, CDR2 FYNNEI. The CDR3 is 12 amino acids. V was cut by 6 bases and J by 5 bases, with 11 bases left in between. CDR3 in amino acids: CASRLATNEQYF. In nucleotides, the CDR3 is TGTGCCAGCAGGCTAGCGACGAACGAGCAGTACTTC.

This clonotype was recorded at least ten times. The chain uses TRBV28 and TRBJ2-5; D not certain. Trimming cost V 1 base and J 7 bases, with 7 bases left between them. This CDR3 is built from 12 residues. Germline values: CDR1 MDHEN, CDR2 SYDVKM. For the CDR3, the DNA is TGTGCCAGCAGTTTATCGGTGGGGACCCAGTACTTC. As protein: CASSLSVGTQYF.

This clonotype showed up many times. The chain uses TRBV3-1 and TRBJ1-1; D is possibly TRBD1 (6 bases). Germline-derived CDR1 and CDR2 are LGHDT and YNNKEL (reference sequence). V lost 4 bases and J lost 5, with 17 bases in between. This CDR3 spans 15 amino acids. The CDR3 nucleotides are TGTGCCAGCAGCCCGCTGGGGGGGCGTGGGACTGAAGCTTTCTTT. Encoded protein: CASSPLGGRGTEAFF.

The CDR3 region has the DNA TGCAGTCCGGGACTAGCGGGGGAAGGGAGGCAGTTCTTC. This encodes CSPGLAGEGRQFF. The V and J genes are TRBV20-1 and TRBJ2-1; 14 nucleotides match TRBD2. Trimming at V came to 8 bases and at J to 12 bases, leaving 9 bases not matched to a gene. The CDR3 contains 13 residues. Germline CDR1 reads DFQATT; CDR2 reads SNEGSKA (reference sequence).

In this sample, this clonotype turned up many times. The chain employs TRBV10-3 and TRBJ2-5; TRBD1 agrees at 9 bases. CDR3 length equals 16 residues. V lost 3 bases, J lost 1 base, and 6 bases stayed unmatched. The germline V gene encodes CDR1 ENHRY and CDR2 SYGVKD. The CDR3: CAISEVDRGFQETQYF. In DNA form, the CDR3 reads TGTGCCATCAGTGAAGTGGACAGGGGATTCCAAGAGACCCAGTACTTC.

The rearrangement joins TRBV11-3 to TRBJ2-3, with D possibly being TRBD1 (5 bases). CDR3 length equals 16 residues. The V and J ends lost 5 bases and 2 bases respectively, with 17 bases between them. In germline, CDR1 is SGHNT, CDR2 YENEEA. CDR3 in DNA: TGTGCCAGCAGCCACCAGCAGGACACCCTCACAGATACGCAGTATTTT. Protein sequence: CASSHQQDTLTDTQYF.

This clonotype appeared many times. The chain joins TRBV25-1 to TRBJ2-5; 10 bases align to TRBD2. This CDR3 is 15 amino acids long. The V segment lost 0 bases and the J segment 3 bases; nucleotides outside the gene matches: 1. Germline V gives CDR1 MGHDK, CDR2 SYGVNS. CDR3 coding DNA: TGTGCCAGCAGTGAATATGGACTAGCGGAAGAGACCCAGTACTTC. Protein product: CASSEYGLAEETQYF.

The sample holds many counts of this clonotype. V is TRBV15 and J is TRBJ1-4; D not resolved. Germline V lookup: CDR1 LNHNV, CDR2 YYDKDF (reference sequence). Deletions cut 4 bases from V and 7 bases from J, with 19 bases between. The CDR3 covers 16 residues. The CDR3 is CATSKPPRQDGEKLFF. The CDR3 bases are TGTGCCACCAGCAAGCCCCCACGCCAGGACGGTGAAAAACTGTTTTTT.

This clonotype was recorded at least ten times. The V call is TRBV20-1, the J call TRBJ1-2, with a possible D match to TRBD1 (6 bases). CDR1 is DFQATT and CDR2 is SNEGSKA in the germline V gene (reference sequence). CDR3 length: 14 residues. The V and J ends lost 0 bases and 3 bases respectively, with 11 bases between them. DNA for the CDR3: TGCAGTGCTAGAGATCAGGGGCGAGACTATGGCTACACCTTC. This translates into CSARDQGRDYGYTF.

This clonotype was found many times. The chain couples TRBV11-2 to TRBJ2-7; 9 bases are shared with TRBD1. Germline V gene lookup returns CDR1 SGHAT and CDR2 FQNNGV. The V and J ends lost 0 bases and 4 bases, in that order; junction bases with no gene match: 4. The CDR3 sequence is 15 residues long. CDR3: CASSLEQGAMYEQYF. The CDR3 nucleotides read TGTGCCAGCAGCTTAGAACAGGGGGCTATGTACGAGCAGTACTTC. The full variable domain, rest sourced from reference TRBV11-2 and TRBJ2-7, is EAGVAQSPRYKIIEKRQSVAFWCNPISGHATLYWYQQILGQGPKLLIQFQNNGVVDDSQLPKDRFSAERLKGVDSTLKIQPAKLEDSAVYLCASSLEQGAMYEQYFGPGTRLTVT.

This clonotype was recorded at least ten times. J is TRBJ1-6 and V is TRBV5-1; 9 nucleotides line up with TRBD1. The V and J ends lost 2 bases and 6 bases, in that order; junction bases with no gene match: 6. Germline CDR1 and CDR2: SGHRS and YFSETQ. The CDR3 totals 16 residues. CDR3 residues: CASSFTPGQGNSPLHF. The CDR3 DNA is TGCGCCAGCAGCTTCACCCCGGGACAGGGTAATTCACCCCTCCACTTT.

This clonotype was counted at least ten times. This rearrangement joins TRBV5-6 to TRBJ2-4; 10 bases fit TRBD1. Germline CDR1 is SGHDT and CDR2 is YYEEEE. V gave up 4 bases and J gave up 5 bases; unmatched junction bases: 12. This CDR3 is 17 amino acids long. Here the CDR3 reads CASSPVYSGTGENIQYF. The CDR3 DNA reads as TGTGCCAGCAGCCCCGTCTACTCCGGGACAGGGGAAAACATTCAGTACTTC.

This clonotype was seen many times. The chain employs TRBV12-3 or TRBV12-4 and TRBJ1-2; D gene ambiguous. The CDR3 has 13 residues. Trimming removed 3 bases from V and 4 bases from J, with 9 bases in between. CDR3 region: CASSFGQSYGYTF. The CDR3 DNA follows: TGTGCCAGCAGTTTCGGGCAGAGCTATGGCTACACCTTC.

This clonotype was recorded many times. This chain joins TRBV24-1 and TRBJ2-3, with D maybe TRBD1 (6 bases). The CDR3 covers 13 residues. Germline-derived CDR1 and CDR2 are KGHDR and SFDVKD. Trimming took off 4 bases at V and 6 bases at J, with 10 bases between the two ends. In DNA form, the CDR3 reads TGTGCCACCAGTGACTCAGGGGTGGATACGCAGTATTTT. Protein product: CATSDSGVDTQYF.

This clonotype was recorded many times. This chain joins TRBV3-1 and TRBJ2-3, with 8 bases that match TRBD2. With 3 bases clipped from V and 1 base from J, the junction kept 6 bases outside the gene matches. The CDR3 contains 16 residues. Germline assignment: CDR1 LGHDT and CDR2 YNNKEL (reference sequence). In nucleotides, the CDR3 is TGTGCCAGCAGCCACGGGGGGGTGCGGGGCACAGATACGCAGTATTTT. Encoded protein: CASSHGGVRGTDTQYF.

A note on this clonotype: A much larger clone lies a single base off, so this may be a read error. The chain has TRBV6-2 or TRBV6-3 and TRBJ1-1; D gene unclear. This CDR3 spans 14 amino acids. Trimming cost V 2 bases and J 1 base, with 8 bases left between them. Germline assignment: CDR1 MNHEY and CDR2 SVGEGT. The CDR3 here is CASSYGCPNTEAFF. CDR3 coding DNA: TGTGCCAGCAGTTACGGGTGCCCGAACACTGAAGCTTTCTTT.

This clonotype showed up many times. The gene calls are TRBV7-2 and TRBJ2-6; the D is unclear. Trimming left V 5 bases short and J 0 bases short, with 5 bases between. The CDR3 length is 14 residues. CDR1 SGHTA and CDR2 FQGNSA come from the germline V gene. The CDR3 protein is CASSRNSGANVLTF. CDR3 DNA: TGTGCCAGCAGCCGCAACTCTGGGGCCAACGTCCTGACTTTC.

This clonotype was observed many times. The V gene is TRBV5-6, the J gene TRBJ1-5, with 8 bases identical to TRBD1. V trimming: 3 bases; J trimming: 1 base; junction bases outside the gene matches: 3. There are 15 residues in the CDR3. Looked up from germline, CDR1 is SGHDT and CDR2 is YYEEEE. CDR3 loop: CASSSDRGSNQPQHF. In nucleotides, the CDR3 is TGTGCCAGCAGCTCCGACAGGGGCAGCAATCAGCCCCAGCATTTT.

This clonotype was found many times. The chain links TRBV20-1 to TRBJ1-5, with D maybe TRBD1 (5 bases). The CDR3 is made up of 16 amino acids. Germline CDR1 DFQATT, CDR2 SNEGSKA (reference sequence). The germline V and J ends were trimmed by 0 bases and 0 bases, with 12 bases remaining between them. CDR3 bases: TGCAGTGCTAGAGATCAGGGCAGCTCTAGCAATCAGCCCCAGCATTTT. This encodes CSARDQGSSSNQPQHF.

This clonotype has just a few counts. J is TRBJ1-1 and V is TRBV20-1, with D possibly TRBD1 on 5 matching bases. Germline V gene lookup returns CDR1 DFQATT and CDR2 SNEGSKA (reference sequence). The V and J ends lost 1 base and 0 bases respectively, with 12 bases between them. The CDR3 length is 15 residues. CDR3 in amino acids: CSARVGGALNTEAFF. The CDR3 nucleotides are TGCAGTGCTAGAGTGGGTGGGGCGCTGAACACTGAAGCTTTCTTT.

Ten or more counts support this clonotype. The chain combines TRBV5-1 with TRBJ1-1; D gene ambiguous. CDR3 length: 16 amino acids. V gave up 0 bases and J gave up 1 base, with 13 bases separating them. Germline V gene data show CDR1 as SGHRS and CDR2 as YFSETQ. The CDR3 loop is CASSLDPGSSNTEAFF. The CDR3 region has the DNA TGCGCCAGCAGCTTGGATCCTGGCAGCTCGAACACTGAAGCTTTCTTT.

The sample holds many counts of this clonotype. V gene TRBV2 combines with J gene TRBJ1-5; maybe TRBD1 (5 bases). The germline gives CDR1 SNHLY, CDR2 FYNNEI. The ends were cut back, 9 bases at V and 3 bases at J, with 15 bases in the middle. The CDR3 length is 14 residues. The CDR3 is CASKLGQVNQPQHF. DNA for the CDR3: TGTGCCAGTAAATTGGGGCAGGTCAATCAGCCCCAGCATTTT.